A single sample is the source of the 18 T cell receptor beta chains below, sequenced in a study of neurological immune-mediated disorders. TCRdb itself ran the 5' RACE reads through MiXCR, one entry per CDR3 protein. The data show roughly 56,000 distinct CDR3 sequences, with around 3.4% seen just once and about 7.1% held by the top ten. The material sequenced was PBMCs. These receptors were collected from a woman aged 55-75 years with multiple sclerosis.

This clonotype was detected ten times or more. This chain uses TRBV20-1 with TRBJ2-3, with 9 bases fitting TRBD2. The J segment lost 4 bases and the V segment lost 1 base, leaving 15 bases of the junction unmatched. The CDR3 has 18 residues. Germline V gene data show CDR1 as DFQATT and CDR2 as SNEGSKA (reference sequence). The CDR3 sequence is CSARVPWGGGGAPDTQYF. CDR3 in DNA: TGCAGTGCTAGAGTACCGTGGGGTGGCGGGGGGGCCCCAGATACGCAGTATTTT.

Many counts were recorded for this clonotype. The chain joins TRBV28 to TRBJ2-1; 10 nucleotides align to TRBD2. After removal of 3 bases from V and 5 bases from J, the junction contained 4 bases not matched to a gene. Germline V CDR1 and CDR2: MDHEN, SYDVKM. This CDR3 region has 15 residues. The CDR3 DNA follows: TGTGCCAGCAGTTTCGGGACTAGCGTAGACAATGAGCAGTTCTTC. This gives the protein CASSFGTSVDNEQFF.

There are a few counts of this clonotype. At one end the junction does not follow the germline gene, possibly because of a read error. The chain combines TRBV12-3 or TRBV12-4 with TRBJ1-5; D gene uncertain. The CDR3 is 12 amino acids. CDR3: CASSLRRKTQNF. CDR3 DNA: TGTGCCAGCAGTTTAAGAAGAAAGACCCAGAATTTT.

This clonotype has at least ten counts. The J gene is TRBJ2-3, the V gene TRBV20-1; D not certain. Between the trimmed V and J ends, which lost 0 bases and 4 bases, there was a span of 11 bases. Germline loops: CDR1 DFQATT, CDR2 SNEGSKA (reference sequence). This CDR3 has 14 residues. The CDR3 protein is CSAREFPLADTQYF. CDR3 coding DNA: TGCAGTGCTAGAGAATTCCCTCTAGCAGATACGCAGTATTTT.

At least ten counts were recorded for this clonotype. The chain couples TRBV7-2 to TRBJ1-2; D might be TRBD1 (5 bases). Per germline, CDR1 SGHTA and CDR2 FQGNSA. The germline V and J ends were trimmed by 1 base and 6 bases, with 9 bases remaining between them. The CDR3 sequence is 13 residues long. The CDR3 loop reads CASSLVTANGYTF. As DNA, the CDR3 is TGTGCCAGCAGCTTAGTGACAGCTAATGGCTACACCTTC.

This clonotype was found many times. V gene TRBV28 combines with J gene TRBJ2-5, with TRBD2 matching over 8 bases. J gave up 5 bases and V 7 bases, and 12 bases lay outside the gene matches. The CDR3 runs 15 residues. Germline V CDR1 and CDR2: MDHEN, SYDVKM. The CDR3 spells CASTPGGQLWETQYF. The CDR3 DNA follows: TGTGCCAGCACTCCGGGAGGGCAGTTATGGGAGACCCAGTACTTC.

This clonotype was observed many times. V usage is TRBV20-1 and J usage is TRBJ2-2, with TRBD1 identical over 10 bases. In germline, CDR1 is DFQATT, CDR2 SNEGSKA (reference sequence). The length of the CDR3 is 14 residues. V shed 1 base, J shed 7 bases, and the junction held 3 bases outside the gene matches. Written as DNA, the CDR3 is TGCAGTGCTAGAGTTGGACAGGGGGGCGGGGAGCTGTTTTTT. This codes for CSARVGQGGGELFF.

There are many counts of this clonotype. The V gene is TRBV5-1, the J gene TRBJ2-5, with 9 bases aligning to TRBD1. Germline V lookup: CDR1 SGHRS, CDR2 YFSETQ. The length of the CDR3 is 16 residues. V dropped 0 bases and J dropped 5; count of bases not matched to a gene: 8. The CDR3 bases are TGCGCCAGCAGCTTGGCCGGGACAGGGTTCGGGGAGACCCAGTACTTC. Its translation is CASSLAGTGFGETQYF. The full variable domain, completed using reference TRBV5-1 and TRBJ2-5, is KAGVTQTPRYLIKTRGQQVTLSCSPISGHRSVSWYQQTPGQGLQFLFEYFSETQRNKGNFPGRFSGRQFSNSRSEMNVSTLELGDSALYLCASSLAGTGFGETQYFGPGTRLLVL.

This clonotype was recorded many times. This sequence joins TRBV20-1 and TRBJ1-1, with D possibly TRBD1 on 6 matching bases. This CDR3 has 12 amino acids. V was shortened by 3 bases and J by 1 base, with 6 bases between the two germline ends. Germline CDR1 DFQATT, CDR2 SNEGSKA (reference sequence). The CDR3 loop reads CSASRGNTEAFF. CDR3 sequence (DNA): TGCAGTGCTAGCAGGGGGAACACTGAAGCTTTCTTT.

This clonotype showed up many times. The gene calls are TRBV20-1 and TRBJ2-7; 8 positions agree with TRBD1. Per germline, CDR1 DFQATT and CDR2 SNEGSKA (reference sequence). V dropped 1 base and J dropped 4; count of bases not matched to a gene: 9. The CDR3 extends over 15 amino acids. CDR3 amino acids: CSARVGSGGRYEQYF. CDR3 bases: TGCAGTGCTAGAGTTGGGTCAGGGGGCCGGTACGAGCAGTACTTC.

This clonotype appeared many times. This rearrangement joins TRBV15 to TRBJ1-5, with 11 bases identical to TRBD1. The CDR3 sequence is 18 residues long. CDR1 LNHNV and CDR2 YYDKDF come from the germline V gene (reference sequence). V trimming: 0 bases; J trimming: 4 bases; junction bases outside the gene matches: 8. The DNA for the CDR3 is TGTGCCACCAGCAGAGATCCTGGGGACAGGGGGGGGAATCAGCCCCAGCATTTT. Amino acids: CATSRDPGDRGGNQPQHF.

The sample holds many counts of this clonotype. The chain carries TRBV6-2 or TRBV6-3 and TRBJ2-1, with unresolved D. This CDR3 has 11 residues. Germline V CDR1 and CDR2: MNHEY, SVGEGT. V was trimmed by 7 bases and J by 9 bases, leaving 10 bases between them. This chain's CDR3 is CASTNAAEQFF. The CDR3 DNA is TGTGCCAGCACCAACGCGGCTGAGCAGTTCTTC.

This clonotype was seen ten or more times. The chain links TRBV10-3 to TRBJ2-1; D is possibly TRBD1 (6 bases). Germline V CDR1 and CDR2: ENHRY, SYGVKD. This CDR3 has 12 amino acids. V lost 11 bases and J lost 7, with 15 bases in between. The CDR3 region is CALGQQGNEQFF. Written as DNA, the CDR3 is TGTGCCCTCGGACAGCAGGGGAATGAGCAGTTCTTC.

Ten or more counts support this clonotype. The chain couples TRBV20-1 to TRBJ2-3; TRBD1 agrees at 9 bases. The CDR3 is 14 amino acids. Germline V gene sequence: CDR1 DFQATT, CDR2 SNEGSKA (reference sequence). With 5 bases clipped from V and 3 bases from J, the junction kept 6 bases outside the gene matches. The CDR3 reads CSARRQGVTDTQYF. Written as DNA, the CDR3 is TGCAGTGCTCGAAGACAGGGGGTAACAGATACGCAGTATTTT.

The sample holds many counts of this clonotype. This chain uses TRBV5-5 with TRBJ2-6; maybe TRBD2 (6 bases). CDR3 size: 16 residues. Trimming cost V 0 bases and J 4 bases, with 11 bases left between them. CDR1 is SGHKS, CDR2 YYEKEE, per germline (reference sequence). The CDR3: CASSLVGGAGANVLTF. The CDR3 nucleotides read TGTGCCAGCAGCTTGGTCGGAGGGGCCGGGGCCAACGTCCTGACTTTC.

In its sample, this clonotype was seen many times. The genes are TRBV5-1 and TRBJ2-2, with D hard to call. Between the trimmed V and J ends, which lost 0 bases and 2 bases, there was a span of 5 bases. This CDR3 is 14 amino acids long. Germline CDR1 reads SGHRS; CDR2 reads YFSETQ. CDR3 DNA: TGCGCCAGCAGCTTGGGACTCAACACCGGGGAGCTGTTTTTT. Translated: CASSLGLNTGELFF.

This clonotype was recorded many times. V gene TRBV3-1 combines with J gene TRBJ2-3; a weak D match, TRBD2 (6 bases). In germline, CDR1 is LGHDT, CDR2 YNNKEL (reference sequence). This CDR3 region has 16 residues. Trimming took 4 bases from V and 3 from J, leaving 17 bases between them. The CDR3 DNA reads as TGTGCCAGCAGCCTACGGCATAGCGGATCAACAGATACGCAGTATTTT. It is translated as CASSLRHSGSTDTQYF.

This clonotype showed up just a few times. A much larger clone differs by one base, so this may be a read error. This chain joins TRBV29-1 and TRBJ2-1; D ambiguous. Germline lookup yields CDR1 SQVTM and CDR2 ANQGSEA. The length of the CDR3 is 11 residues. The ends were cut back, 5 bases at V and 6 bases at J, with 8 bases in the middle. The DNA for the CDR3 is TGCAGCGTTAACAACAGCAATGAGCAGTTCTTC. It is translated as CSVNNSNEQFF.